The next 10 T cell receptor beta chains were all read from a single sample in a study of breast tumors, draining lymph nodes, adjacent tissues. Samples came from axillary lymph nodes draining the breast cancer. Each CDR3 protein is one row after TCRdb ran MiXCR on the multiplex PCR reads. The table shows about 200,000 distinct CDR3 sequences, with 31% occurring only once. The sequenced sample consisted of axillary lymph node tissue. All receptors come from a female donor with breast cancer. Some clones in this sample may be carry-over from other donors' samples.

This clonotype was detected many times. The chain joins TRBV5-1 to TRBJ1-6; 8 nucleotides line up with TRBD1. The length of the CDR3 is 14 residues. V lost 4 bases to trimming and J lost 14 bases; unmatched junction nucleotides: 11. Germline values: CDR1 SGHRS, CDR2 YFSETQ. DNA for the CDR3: TGCGCCAGCAGCCCGGGACAGGTCCTTGGTGCCCTCCACTTT. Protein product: CASSPGQVLGALHF.

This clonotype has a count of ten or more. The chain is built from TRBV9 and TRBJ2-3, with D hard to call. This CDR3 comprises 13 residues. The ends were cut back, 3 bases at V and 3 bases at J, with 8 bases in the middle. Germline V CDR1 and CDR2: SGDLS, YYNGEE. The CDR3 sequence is CASSASGTDTQYF. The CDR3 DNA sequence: TGTGCCAGCAGCGCCAGTGGGACAGATACGCAGTATTTT.

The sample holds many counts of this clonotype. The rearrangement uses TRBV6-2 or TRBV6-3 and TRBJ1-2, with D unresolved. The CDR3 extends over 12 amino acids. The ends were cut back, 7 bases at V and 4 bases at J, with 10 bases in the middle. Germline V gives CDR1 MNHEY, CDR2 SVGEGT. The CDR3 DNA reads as TGTGCCAGCACAAGTGAAATCTATGGCTACACCTTC. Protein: CASTSEIYGYTF.

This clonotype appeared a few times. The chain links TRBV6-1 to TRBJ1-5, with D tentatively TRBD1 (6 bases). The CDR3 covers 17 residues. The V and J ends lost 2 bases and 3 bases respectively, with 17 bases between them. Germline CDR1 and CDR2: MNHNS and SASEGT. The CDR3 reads CASSESLFDRPNQPQHF. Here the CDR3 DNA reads TGTGCCAGCAGTGAAAGCCTTTTTGACAGGCCCAATCAGCCCCAGCATTTT.

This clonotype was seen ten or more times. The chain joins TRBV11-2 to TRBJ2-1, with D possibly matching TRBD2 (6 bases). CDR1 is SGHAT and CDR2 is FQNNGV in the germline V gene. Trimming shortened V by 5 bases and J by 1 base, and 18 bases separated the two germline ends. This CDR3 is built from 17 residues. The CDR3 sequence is CASSRRVAGTSYNEQFF. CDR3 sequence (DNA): TGTGCCAGCAGCCGTCGGGTGGCAGGGACTTCCTACAATGAGCAGTTCTTC. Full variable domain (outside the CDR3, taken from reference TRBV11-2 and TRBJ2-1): EAGVAQSPRYKIIEKRQSVAFWCNPISGHATLYWYQQILGQGPKLLIQFQNNGVVDDSQLPKDRFSAERLKGVDSTLKIQPAKLEDSAVYLCASSRRVAGTSYNEQFFGPGTRLTVL.

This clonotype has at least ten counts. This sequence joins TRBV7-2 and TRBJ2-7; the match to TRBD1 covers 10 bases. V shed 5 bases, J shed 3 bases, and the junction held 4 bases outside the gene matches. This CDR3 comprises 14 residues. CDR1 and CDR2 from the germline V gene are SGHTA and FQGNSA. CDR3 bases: TGTGCCAGCAGCCCGACAGGGGGCCGCTACGAGCAGTACTTC. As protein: CASSPTGGRYEQYF.

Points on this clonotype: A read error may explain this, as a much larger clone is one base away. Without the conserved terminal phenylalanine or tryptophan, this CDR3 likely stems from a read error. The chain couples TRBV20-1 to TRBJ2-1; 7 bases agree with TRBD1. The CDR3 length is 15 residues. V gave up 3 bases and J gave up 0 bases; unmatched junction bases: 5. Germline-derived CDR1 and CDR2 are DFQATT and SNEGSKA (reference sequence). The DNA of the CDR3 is TGCAGTGCTAGTCTCAGGGGGAGCTCCTACAATGAGCAGTTCCTC. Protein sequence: CSASLRGSSYNEQFL.

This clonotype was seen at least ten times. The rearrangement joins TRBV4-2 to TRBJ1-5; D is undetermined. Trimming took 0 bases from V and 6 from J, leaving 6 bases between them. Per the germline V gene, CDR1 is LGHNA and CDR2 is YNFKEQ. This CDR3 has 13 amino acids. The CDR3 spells CASSQDESQPQHF. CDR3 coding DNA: TGTGCCAGCAGCCAAGATGAGTCTCAGCCCCAGCATTTT.

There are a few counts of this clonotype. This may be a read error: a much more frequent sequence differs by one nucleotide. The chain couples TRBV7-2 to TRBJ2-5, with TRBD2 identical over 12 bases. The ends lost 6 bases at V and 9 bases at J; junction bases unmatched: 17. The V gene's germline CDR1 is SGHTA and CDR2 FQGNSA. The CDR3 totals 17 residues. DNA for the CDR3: TGTGCCAGCAGGGGACTAGCGGGTGCCGGTACTCGGGAGCCCCAGTACTTC. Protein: CASRGLAGAGTREPQYF.

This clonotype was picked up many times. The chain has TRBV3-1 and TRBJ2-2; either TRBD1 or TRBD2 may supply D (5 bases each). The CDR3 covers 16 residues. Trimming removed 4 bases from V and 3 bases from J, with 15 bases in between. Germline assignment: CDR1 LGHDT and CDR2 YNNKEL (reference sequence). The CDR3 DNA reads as TGTGCCAGCAGCCTGCAGGCAGGGAGACACACCGGGGAGCTGTTTTTT. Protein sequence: CASSLQAGRHTGELFF.